The 27 T cell receptor beta chains given below trace back to one sample, sequenced in a study of CD4 and CD8 cells across lung adenocarcinoma regions. TCRdb called the PCR reads again in MiXCR, with one record for every CDR3 protein. Here the sample spans tens of thousands of distinct CDR3 sequences, roughly half being singletons. The sample comprised CD8+ T cells from the center of a lung tumor. The receptors were sampled from a female donor with lung adenocarcinoma. The CD4 and CD8 labels of this study may be unreliable.

This chain connects TRBV9 to TRBJ2-1, with 9 positions matching TRBD1. The CDR3 has 13 residues. Trimming at V came to 4 bases and at J to 8 bases, leaving 4 bases not matched to a gene. Germline V CDR1 and CDR2: SGDLS, YYNGEE. CDR3 residues: CASSLRTGDEQFF. CDR3 bases: TGTGCCAGCAGCCTCCGGACAGGGGATGAGCAGTTCTTC.

In its sample, this clonotype was seen once. Germline is not matched at one junction end, which may reflect a read error. The chain is built from TRBV6-1 and TRBJ2-4; D perhaps matches TRBD1 (6 bases). Germline CDR1 MNHNS, CDR2 SASEGT. The CDR3 spans 15 residues. The CDR3 sequence is CAGGGGGGNKDIQYF. Here the CDR3 DNA reads TGTGCCGGGGGTGGTGGGGGCGGAAACAAAGACATTCAGTACTTC.

The gene calls are TRBV27 and TRBJ2-3; D is perhaps TRBD1 or TRBD2 (6 bases each). V lost 2 bases and J 5 bases, leaving 17 bases between the germline ends. The CDR3 totals 16 residues. Germline CDR1 reads MNHEY; CDR2 reads SMNVEV (reference sequence). As DNA, the CDR3 is TGTGCCAGCAGTTTAAAGGGAAACGGGGGCCAAGATACGCAGTATTTT. The encoded protein is CASSLKGNGGQDTQYF.

This clonotype was found many times. The chain recombines TRBV30 with TRBJ2-1; D may be TRBD2 (5 bases). CDR1 GTSNPN and CDR2 SVGIG come from the germline V gene (reference sequence). This CDR3 is 11 amino acids long. The V gene lost 2 bases and the J gene lost 12 bases, with 11 bases spanning the gap. CDR3 residues: CAWSPLEGQFF. CDR3 nucleotides: TGTGCCTGGAGTCCTCTTGAGGGGCAGTTCTTC. Together with reference TRBV30 and TRBJ2-1, the CDR3 gives the full variable domain: SQTIHQWPATLVQPVGSPLSLECTVEGTSNPNLYWYRQAAGRGLQLLFYSVGIGQISSEVPQNLSASRPQDRQFILSSKKLLLSDSGFYLCAWSPLEGQFFGPGTRLTVL.

The DNA of the CDR3 is TGTGCCAGCAGCGCGGGGCAGTGCCTCAAAAATACTCAGTACTTC. This codes for CASSAGQCLKNTQYF. V gene TRBV6-1 combines with J gene TRBJ2-4; weak D call: TRBD2 (6 bases). The CDR3 has 15 residues. Trimming pared 6 bases from V and 12 bases from J, leaving 24 bases between. Germline-derived CDR1 and CDR2 are MNHNS and SASEGT.

This clonotype was found a few times. The gene calls are TRBV7-6 and TRBJ2-5, with D possibly TRBD2 on 6 matching bases. Deletions cut 4 bases from V and 13 bases from J, with 19 bases between. The CDR3 covers 13 residues. Germline V gene data show CDR1 as SGHVS and CDR2 as FNYEAQ. The CDR3 DNA sequence: TGTGCCAGCAGCTCGGAGGAGGGTGGAAGAGGGTACTTC. Translating gives CASSSEEGGRGYF. The full variable domain, completed using reference TRBV7-6 and TRBJ2-5, is GAGVSQSPRYKVTKRGQDVALRCDPISGHVSLYWYRQALGQGPEFLTYFNYEAQQDKSGLPNDRFSAERPEGSISTLTIQRTEQRDSAMYRCASSSEEGGRGYFGPGTRLLVL.

Within the sample, this clonotype is medium-sized. The J gene is TRBJ2-1, the V gene TRBV28; TRBD2 agrees at 10 bases. This CDR3 has 15 amino acids. Looked up from germline, CDR1 is MDHEN and CDR2 is SYDVKM. V dropped 6 bases and J dropped 5; count of bases not matched to a gene: 7. The CDR3 region is CASRRGLAINNEQFF. The CDR3 coding sequence is TGTGCCAGCAGACGGGGACTAGCGATCAACAATGAGCAGTTCTTC.

This clonotype was seen a few times. V is TRBV4-2 and J is TRBJ1-2, with D tentatively TRBD1 (5 bases). V lost 4 bases to trimming and J lost 8 bases, with 14 bases between them. Germline lookup yields CDR1 LGHNA and CDR2 YNFKEQ. This CDR3 comprises 13 residues. The CDR3 DNA sequence: TGTGCCAGCAGCCGGGGAGAGGGGAAGGGCTACACCTTC. This codes for CASSRGEGKGYTF.

The J gene is TRBJ2-2, the V gene TRBV6-1; possibly TRBD1 for D (6 bases). The J call is uncertain, as TRBJ2-3 better fits the DNA end. This CDR3 contains 16 residues. The germline V gene encodes CDR1 MNHNS and CDR2 SASEGT. For the CDR3, the DNA is TGTGCCAGCAGTGTGCGAGGGGGTGCGAACACCGGGGAGCAGTATTTT. This translates into CASSVRGGANTGEQYF.

The V call is TRBV4-1, the J call TRBJ2-2, with D maybe TRBD2 (5 bases). Trimming cost V 5 bases and J 3 bases, with 13 bases left between them. The CDR3 spans 15 residues. Germline V gene data show CDR1 as MGHRA and CDR2 as YSYEKL. The CDR3 DNA reads as TGCGCCAGCAGCAAGAGCGGAGCCGACACCGGGGAGCTGTTTTTT. Translation gives CASSKSGADTGELFF.

At least ten counts were recorded for this clonotype. The chain links TRBV6-5 to TRBJ2-1, with D perhaps TRBD2 (6 bases). Germline CDR1 is MNHEY and CDR2 is SVGAGI. Trimming took off 4 bases at V and 6 bases at J, with 10 bases between the two ends. This CDR3 comprises 13 residues. As DNA, the CDR3 is TGTGCCAGCAGTTTCAAGCGGGTCAATGAGCAGTTCTTC. Translation gives CASSFKRVNEQFF.

Points on this clonotype: At one end the junction does not follow the germline gene, possibly because of a read error. The V and J genes are TRBV27 and TRBJ2-3; D perhaps matches TRBD2 (6 bases). This CDR3 has 13 amino acids. Germline CDR1 and CDR2: MNHEY and SMNVEV (reference sequence). This chain's CDR3 is CATSLLAKNTQYF. Written as DNA, the CDR3 is TGTGCCACGAGCCTACTAGCCAAAAACACTCAGTACTTT.

The gene calls are TRBV24-1 and TRBJ2-1; maybe TRBD1 (8 bases). Trimming removed 4 bases from V and 3 bases from J, with 18 bases in between. The CDR3 totals 17 residues. Germline CDR1 reads KGHDR; CDR2 reads SFDVKD. CDR3 in amino acids: CATSDPTQGGYYNEQFF. In DNA, the CDR3 is TGTGCCACCAGTGACCCCACACAGGGGGGGTACTACAATGAGCAGTTCTTC.

A word on this clonotype: Mismatch with germline at one junction end may stem from a read error. V usage is TRBV10-1 and J usage is TRBJ2-3, with 7 bases matching TRBD2. The CDR3 extends over 14 amino acids. CDR1 WNHNN and CDR2 SYGVQD come from the germline V gene (reference sequence). CDR3 coding DNA: TGTGCGGGCAGCGGGGTGGGGACTGCAGATACCCAGTATTTT. This gives the protein CAGSGVGTADTQYF.

As regards this clonotype: At one end the junction does not follow the germline gene, possibly because of a read error. Written as DNA, the CDR3 is TGTGCGGGCAGTGAGACTGGAGAGCCAGAGACGCAGTATTTC. Translating it yields CAGSETGEPETQYF. The rearrangement links TRBV25-1 to TRBJ2-3; D not certain. This CDR3 has 14 amino acids. Germline CDR1 and CDR2: MGHDK and SYGVNS.

This chain links TRBV27 with TRBJ2-5; 7 nucleotides align to TRBD1. Gene TRBJ2-3 matches the end of the DNA better, so the J call may be wrong. The CDR3 is made up of 15 amino acids. Germline CDR1 is MNHEY and CDR2 is SMNVEV (reference sequence). DNA of the CDR3: TGTGCCAGGGGGCAGGGGGTAGGACTCACAGAGACCCAGTATTTT. Amino acid sequence: CARGQGVGLTETQYF.

The chain has TRBV20-1 and TRBJ2-1; 9 bases map to TRBD1. This CDR3 comprises 17 residues. V lost 0 bases and J lost 3; bases outside the gene matches: 9. Germline V CDR1 and CDR2: DFQATT, SNEGSKA (reference sequence). This CDR3 is CSAREKAGTGHYNEQFF. The CDR3 nucleotides are TGCAGTGCTAGAGAAAAAGCCGGGACAGGGCACTACAATGAGCAGTTCTTC.

On this clonotype: It is likely a read error, because the conserved phenylalanine at the end of the CDR3 is missing. The V gene is TRBV6-5, the J gene TRBJ2-5; TRBD2 matches 8 bases. The CDR3 runs 16 residues. From germline, CDR1 is MNHEY and CDR2 SVGAGI. In DNA form, the CDR3 reads TGTGCCAGCAGTTACTCAGTGTCGGGGGGGAAAGAGACGCAGTACGTC. Its translation: CASSYSVSGGKETQYV.

The chain employs TRBV6-1 and TRBJ2-4, with D possibly TRBD2 on 5 matching bases. This CDR3 has 14 amino acids. Deletions cut 6 bases from V and 10 bases from J, with 19 bases between. The germline V gene encodes CDR1 MNHNS and CDR2 SASEGT. This CDR3 reads CASRALAGTDIQYF. The CDR3 region has the DNA TGTGCCAGCAGGGCGCTAGCTGGCACAGATATTCAGTACTTC.

Of note for this clonotype: One junction end disagrees with the germline gene, perhaps due to a read error. This chain links TRBV6-4 with TRBJ2-4, with D possibly being TRBD2 (7 bases). CDR1 and CDR2 from the germline V gene are MRHNA and SNTAGT. The CDR3 runs to 19 residues. Here the CDR3 reads CASRDSYVRGLSGKDTQYF. CDR3 in DNA: TGTGCCAGCAGGGACTCCTACGTGCGGGGGCTGTCTGGCAAAGATACGCAGTATTTC.

V and J are TRBV10-3 and TRBJ2-4; D is tentatively TRBD1 or TRBD2 (5 bases each). The germline CDR1 and CDR2 sequences are ENHRY and SYGVKD. The CDR3 spans 14 residues. The CDR3 sequence is CAAHGAGEGEIQYF. In DNA, the CDR3 is TGTGCGGCCCACGGGGCGGGTGAGGGAGAGATTCAGTACTTC.

On this clonotype: This may be a read error: a much more frequent sequence differs by one nucleotide. The chain links TRBV9 to TRBJ2-1; TRBD1 agrees at 7 bases. There are 14 residues in the CDR3. Per germline, CDR1 SGDLS and CDR2 YYNGEE. The V segment lost 4 bases and the J segment 13 bases; nucleotides outside the gene matches: 14. The CDR3 DNA sequence: TGTGCCAGCAGCCCGGGGACAGTCCAAGAGACCCAGTTCTTC. Its translation is CASSPGTVQETQFF. Based on the CDR3 plus reference TRBV9 and TRBJ2-1, the full variable domain is DSGVTQTPKHLITATGQRVTLRCSPRSGDLSVYWYQQSLDQGLQFLIQYYNGEERAKGNILERFSAQQFPDLHSELNLSSLELGDSALYFCASSPGTVQETQFFGPGTRLTVL.

This clonotype showed up just once. The V gene is TRBV10-3, the J gene TRBJ2-4; a weak D match, TRBD2 (6 bases). V was shortened by 11 bases and J by 10 bases, with 24 bases between the two germline ends. CDR3 length: 14 amino acids. Germline V CDR1 and CDR2: ENHRY, SYGVKD. The CDR3 coding sequence is TGTGCCGCGAAGGGGCGGGGTCAGGGAAAGATTCAGTACTTC. Translation: CAAKGRGQGKIQYF.

This clonotype was counted only a few times. The rearrangement uses TRBV30 and TRBJ2-5; D not resolved. The CDR3 runs 15 residues. Looked up from germline, CDR1 is GTSNPN and CDR2 is SVGIG (reference sequence). The ends were cut back, 2 bases at V and 8 bases at J, with 21 bases in the middle. CDR3 sequence: CAWSPNLTPTSTQYF. In DNA, the CDR3 is TGTGCCTGGAGTCCTAATCTGACACCAACGAGTACCCAGTACTTC. The entire variable domain, with the rest obtained from reference TRBV30 and TRBJ2-5, is as follows: SQTIHQWPATLVQPVGSPLSLECTVEGTSNPNLYWYRQAAGRGLQLLFYSVGIGQISSEVPQNLSASRPQDRQFILSSKKLLLSDSGFYLCAWSPNLTPTSTQYFGPGTRLLVL.

This clonotype was recorded a few times. Germline and junction disagree at one end, which may indicate a read error. The chain uses TRBV12-3 or TRBV12-4 and TRBJ2-5, with TRBD2 as a possible D gene (6 bases). The CDR3 runs to 18 residues. CDR3: CASSAAGTGGRDPETQYF. The CDR3 bases are TGTGCCAGCAGTGCCGCGGGGACCGGGGGTCGGGACCCAGAGACGCAGTACTTC.

This clonotype was counted a few times. The chain recombines TRBV6-1 with TRBJ2-5, with 9 nucleotides matching TRBD1. V lost 2 bases and J lost 13; bases outside the gene matches: 5. The CDR3 covers 12 residues. The germline V gene encodes CDR1 MNHNS and CDR2 SASEGT. The CDR3 nucleotides read TGTGCCAGCAGTGAATATCGGACAGGGGCGTACTTC. Protein product: CASSEYRTGAYF.

The chain carries TRBV6-1 and TRBJ2-1, with 7 bases that match TRBD2. This CDR3 spans 16 amino acids. Trimming took 5 bases from V and 3 from J; bases not matched to a gene: 10. Germline CDR1 and CDR2: MNHNS and SASEGT. CDR3 sequence reads: CASSPLGLEHYNEQFF. CDR3 bases: TGTGCCAGCAGTCCTCTCGGACTAGAGCACTACAATGAGCAGTTCTTC.